This T cell receptor (beta chain) is drawn from a study of CD8 T cells in ankylosing spondylitis. The CDR3 runs to 13 residues. The V gene lost 8 bases and the J gene lost 3 bases, with 14 bases spanning the gap. One entry per CDR3 protein results from TCRdb running MiXCR on the 5' RACE reads. The top ten hold approximately 0.93% of the sample, which has approximately 440,000 distinct CDR3 sequences, 15% to 20% seen once. General study results and limits: A TCR beta motif of roughly 8 highly homologous variants appeared characteristic of ankylosing spondylitis blood.

As to this clonotype: Its antigen is not identified.

The chain carries TRBV12-3 or TRBV12-4 and TRBJ2-7; D is ambiguous. The receptor comes from a male donor with ankylosing spondylitis. Sequencing was performed on blood, either unsorted or a sorted T cell fraction (not recorded which). CDR3 residues: CASRPAGNYEQYF. CDR3 nucleotide sequence: TGTGCCAGCCGACCCGCAGGTAACTACGAGCAGTACTTC.